This T cell receptor (beta chain) was sequenced in a study of shared clonotypes between healthy human individuals. Study-level findings and limits: Among a few donors, approximately 4.6% of naive CD4 clonotypes were found in common.

As regards this clone: The antigen remains unidentified.

Both subsets, CD45RA+ naive and CD45RA-negative memory, were split from the CD4+ cells. The method was immunoSEQ multiplex PCR; TCRdb's version includes in-frame clones alone and lacks a portion of them. The data show roughly 2,500,000 clones, with roughly 93% seen just once and about 0.34% held by the top ten. Germline values: CDR1 MDHEN, CDR2 SYDVKM. The CDR3 totals 15 residues. V lost 4 bases, J lost 5 bases, and 9 bases stayed unmatched. Sequenced material: naive CD4+ T cells from PBMCs. Documented subset: CD45RA+ positively selected. This chain uses TRBV28 with TRBJ2-5; the match to TRBD2 covers 8 bases. The receptor's source is a man between 18 and 35 years old in good health. Some clones in this sample may be carry-over from other donors' samples. CDR3 sequence (DNA): TGTGCCAGCAGTTCGGGAGGGACCATTTTGGAGACCCAGTACTTC. Its protein product is CASSSGGTILETQYF.